The rows below give T cell receptor beta chains drawn from one sample of a study of blood T cell repertoires in COVID-19. The repertoire was sequenced with immunoSEQ multiplex PCR; TCRdb's copy has only in-frame clones and lacks some. Altogether around 24,000 clones are present, roughly 90% being singletons, with the ten largest covering approximately 7.6%. Sequencing was carried out using peripheral blood. The source of these receptors is a human donor in a cohort sampled during active COVID-19. The CDR3 runs from the conserved cysteine through the conserved F or W. A D gene is named only where the DNA matches it firmly. The size field is filled for only some rows; it gives once, few, many or a size class.

17,TRBV5-4,TRBJ2-2,TRBD1,.,CASSPEGARVNTGELFF,TGTGCCAGCAGTCCCGAGGGGGCGCGGGTGAACACCGGGGAGCTGTTTTTT
13,TRBV5-1,TRBJ1-1,TRBD1,.,CASSPGTGFEAFF,TGCGCCAGCAGCCCCGGGACAGGGTTTGAAGCTTTCTTT
17,TRBV3-1/TRBV3-2,TRBJ2-1,.,.,CASSQVGVISPINEQFF,TGTGCCAGCAGCCAAGTAGGGGTGATATCCCCCATCAATGAGCAGTTCTTC
12,TRBV18,TRBJ1-5,.,.,CASSKRDQPQHF,TGTGCCAGCTCAAAGAGGGATCAGCCCCAGCATTTT
15,TRBV6-5,TRBJ1-6,TRBD1,.,CASMTGTTLNSPLHF,TGTGCCAGCATGACAGGGACCACGTTGAATTCACCCCTCCACTTT
13,TRBV19,TRBJ2-4,.,.,CATQTGAKNIQYF,TGTGCCACCCAGACAGGCGCCAAAAACATTCAGTACTTC
13,TRBV12-3/TRBV12-4,TRBJ2-7,TRBD1,.,CASGSGTGYEQYF,TGTGCCAGCGGCTCCGGGACAGGCTACGAGCAGTACTTC
14,TRBV2,TRBJ2-6,.,.,CASRYSSGANVLTF,TGTGCCAGCAGATACAGCTCTGGGGCCAACGTCCTGACTTTC
15,TRBV28,TRBJ2-1,TRBD2,.,CASRIAGDHYNEQFF,TGTGCCAGCAGGATAGCGGGAGATCACTACAATGAGCAGTTCTTC
14,TRBV18,TRBJ2-7,TRBD2,once,CASSRTSANYEQYF,TGTGCCAGCTCCCGGACTAGCGCGAACTACGAGCAGTACTTC
17,TRBV2,TRBJ2-5,TRBD1,.,CASSEGGQGALGGSQYF,TGTGCCAGCAGTGAGGGCGGACAGGGGGCGCTTGGAGGGTCCCAGTACTTC
14,TRBV29-1,TRBJ2-3,.,.,CSVGGGAGTDTQYF,TGCAGCGTTGGAGGAGGGGCTGGAACAGATACGCAGTATTTT
14,TRBV5-1,TRBJ2-5,.,.,CASSLEAGRETQYF,TGCGCCAGCAGCTTGGAGGCGGGGAGAGAGACCCAGTACTTC
13,TRBV14,TRBJ1-2,.,.,CASSQAGRYGYTF,TGTGCCAGCAGCCAAGCAGGGCGCTATGGCTACACCTTC
13,TRBV6-5,TRBJ1-1,.,.,CASSLGGGTEAFF,TGTGCCAGCTCCTTAGGGGGGGGGACTGAAGCTTTCTTT
17,TRBV5-4,TRBJ2-6,TRBD1,once,CASRAGTGGSGANVLTF,TGTGCCAGCAGGGCCGGGACAGGGGGCTCTGGGGCCAACGTCCTGACTTTC
17,TRBV7-2,TRBJ1-1,.,.,CASSLLGRQGGNTEAFF,TGTGCCAGCAGCTTACTGGGGCGTCAGGGTGGGAACACTGAAGCTTTCTTT
15,TRBV7-2,TRBJ2-5,.,.,CASSLGGSLDETQYF,TGTGCCAGCAGCTTAGGGGGCTCTCTTGACGAGACCCAGTACTTC
13,TRBV12-3/TRBV12-4,TRBJ1-1,.,.,CASSLMVQGEAFF,TGTGCCAGCAGTTTGATGGTACAGGGTGAAGCTTTCTTT
13,TRBV18,TRBJ2-1,.,.,CASSLTQWNEQFF,TGTGCCAGCTCACTTACACAGTGGAATGAGCAGTTCTTC
12,TRBV6-2/TRBV6-3,TRBJ2-7,.,.,CASSNPSGEQYF,TGTGCCAGCAGCAACCCCTCAGGCGAGCAGTACTTC
17,TRBV4-3,TRBJ2-7,TRBD2,.,CASSQAASGSISYEQYF,TGCGCCAGCAGCCAAGCTGCTAGCGGGAGTATATCCTACGAGCAGTACTTC
12,TRBV29-1,TRBJ2-5,.,.,CSVRRGIRTQYF,TGCAGCGTTCGAAGGGGGATAAGGACCCAGTACTTC
15,TRBV6-5,TRBJ2-1,.,.,CASRTSPSSYNEQFF,TGTGCCAGCAGGACTAGTCCGAGCTCCTACAATGAGCAGTTCTTC
16,TRBV7-9,TRBJ2-1,TRBD1,.,CASSLPTGGAHNEQFF,TGTGCCAGCAGCTTACCGACAGGGGGCGCTCATAATGAGCAGTTCTTC
15,TRBV25-1,TRBJ2-3,TRBD1,.,CASSEFRGNTDTQYF,TGTGCCAGCAGTGAATTCAGGGGGAACACAGATACGCAGTATTTT
13,TRBV27,TRBJ1-1,.,once,CASSLRGVPEAFF,TGTGCCAGCAGTTTACGGGGGGTGCCTGAAGCTTTCTTT
13,TRBV5-1,TRBJ1-1,.,few,CASSLTGGSKAFF,TGCGCCAGCAGTTTGACGGGGGGTAGCAAGGCTTTCTTT
14,TRBV7-9,TRBJ2-7,TRBD1,.,CASSLAGGAYEQYF,TGTGCCAGCAGCTTAGCAGGGGGCGCCTACGAGCAGTACTTC
13,TRBV5-1,TRBJ1-3,.,.,CASSEGTGNTIYF,TGCGCCAGCAGTGAGGGAACTGGAAACACCATATATTTT
14,TRBV5-1,TRBJ1-1,TRBD1,.,CASSLGQGVIQAFF,TGCGCCAGCAGCTTGGGACAGGGGGTGATACAAGCTTTCTTT
15,TRBV19,TRBJ1-2,TRBD1,.,CASSARQGSNYGYTF,TGTGCCAGTAGTGCCAGACAGGGAAGCAACTATGGCTACACCTTC
16,TRBV4-1,TRBJ1-2,.,.,CASSPFYGSREYGYTF,TGCGCCAGCAGCCCTTTCTATGGCTCGAGGGAGTATGGCTACACCTTC